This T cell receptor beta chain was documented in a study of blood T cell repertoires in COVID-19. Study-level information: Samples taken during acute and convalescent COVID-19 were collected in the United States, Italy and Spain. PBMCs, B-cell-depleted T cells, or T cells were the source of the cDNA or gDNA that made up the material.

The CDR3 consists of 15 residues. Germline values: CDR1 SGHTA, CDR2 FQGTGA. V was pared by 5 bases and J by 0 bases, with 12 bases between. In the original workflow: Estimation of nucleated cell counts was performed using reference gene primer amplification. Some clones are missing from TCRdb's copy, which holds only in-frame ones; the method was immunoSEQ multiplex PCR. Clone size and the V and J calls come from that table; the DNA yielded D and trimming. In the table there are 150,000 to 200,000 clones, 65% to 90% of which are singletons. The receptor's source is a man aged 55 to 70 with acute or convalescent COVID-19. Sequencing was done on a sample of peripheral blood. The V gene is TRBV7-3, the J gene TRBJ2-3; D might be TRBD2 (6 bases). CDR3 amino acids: CASSPVAESTDTQYF. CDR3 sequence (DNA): TGTGCCAGCAGCCCCGTAGCGGAGAGCACAGATACGCAGTATTTT.